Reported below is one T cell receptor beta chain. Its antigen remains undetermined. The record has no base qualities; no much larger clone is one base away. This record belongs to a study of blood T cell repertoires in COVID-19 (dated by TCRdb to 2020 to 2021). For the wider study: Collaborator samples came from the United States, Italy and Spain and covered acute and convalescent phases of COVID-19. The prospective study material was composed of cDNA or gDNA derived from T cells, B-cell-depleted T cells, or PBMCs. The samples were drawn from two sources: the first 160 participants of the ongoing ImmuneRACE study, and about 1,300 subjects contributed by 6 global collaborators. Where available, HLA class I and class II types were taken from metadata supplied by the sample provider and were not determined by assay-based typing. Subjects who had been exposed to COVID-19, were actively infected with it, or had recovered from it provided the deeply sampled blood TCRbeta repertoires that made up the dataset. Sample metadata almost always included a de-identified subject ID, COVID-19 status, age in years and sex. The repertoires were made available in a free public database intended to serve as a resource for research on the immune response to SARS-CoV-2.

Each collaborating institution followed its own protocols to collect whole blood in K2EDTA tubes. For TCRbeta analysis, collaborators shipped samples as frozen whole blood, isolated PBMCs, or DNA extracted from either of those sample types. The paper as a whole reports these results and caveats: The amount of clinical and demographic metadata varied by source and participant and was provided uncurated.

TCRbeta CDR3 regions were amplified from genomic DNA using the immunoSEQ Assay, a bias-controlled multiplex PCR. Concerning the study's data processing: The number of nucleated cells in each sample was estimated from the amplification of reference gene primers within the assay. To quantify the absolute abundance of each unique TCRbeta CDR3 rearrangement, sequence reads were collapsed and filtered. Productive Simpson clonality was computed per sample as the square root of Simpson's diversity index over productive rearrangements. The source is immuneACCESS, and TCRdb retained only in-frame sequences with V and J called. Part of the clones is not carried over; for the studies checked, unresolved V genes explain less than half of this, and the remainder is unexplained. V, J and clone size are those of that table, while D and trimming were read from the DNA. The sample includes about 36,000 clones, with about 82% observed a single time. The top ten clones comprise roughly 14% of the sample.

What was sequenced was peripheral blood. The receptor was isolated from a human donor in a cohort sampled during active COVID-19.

Read as DNA, the sequence is TGTGCCAGCAGCCCGGACAGGGCAGGTGGCTACACCTTC. This codes for CASSPDRAGGYTF. The rearrangement joined TRBV7-9 to TRBJ1-2; the junction holds 8 bases that match TRBD1. Trimmed from V: 5 bases; trimmed from J: 7 bases; junction bases lacking a gene match: 6. Taken from cysteine to phenylalanine, the CDR3 has 13 residues. Of the read, only the CDR3 DNA is kept; its 39 bases are in frame from base 1. CDR1 and CDR2, looked up from the germline V gene (reference sequence), are SEHNR and FQNEAQ.